This T cell receptor beta chain comes out of a study of blood T cells in healthy people across ages. Study-wide findings and caveats: Both naive CD4+ cell counts and diversity were greater in long-lived donors than in aged donors. Estimated diversity that came from one million T cells was considered an underestimate. For the donors, CMV status was unknown and possibly confounded expanded clonotype changes.

Total RNA extraction produced at least 5 micrograms (per sample) for the study. The authors ran a second PCR of about 6 to 11 cycles using a sample-barcoded 5' primer and a J-beta primer mix. MiXCR, run by TCRdb on the 5' RACE reads, gives a single entry per CDR3 protein. The table has about 970,000 distinct CDR3 sequences, just over 50% seen once; the top ten hold about a fifth. Germline V gene sequence: CDR1 LGHNA, CDR2 YNFKEQ. The CDR3 loop spans 18 amino acids. V gave up 2 bases and J gave up 2 bases; unmatched junction bases: 13. As for this clonotype: Antigen: not known.

The rearrangement uses TRBV4-2 and TRBJ2-7; 9 bases map to TRBD2. Source material: blood. This clonotype originated in a woman aged 55-70 years in good health. The CDR3 coding sequence is TGTGCCAGCAGCCAATCGACTAGCGGCCCGAGCCGCGCCTACGAGCAGTACTTC. Protein: CASSQSTSGPSRAYEQYF.